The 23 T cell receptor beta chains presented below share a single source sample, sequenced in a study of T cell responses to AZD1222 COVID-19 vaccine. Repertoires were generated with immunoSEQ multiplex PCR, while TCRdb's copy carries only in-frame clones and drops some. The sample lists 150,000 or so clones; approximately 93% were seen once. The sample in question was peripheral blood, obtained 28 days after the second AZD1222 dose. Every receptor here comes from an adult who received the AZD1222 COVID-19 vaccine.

This CDR3 reads CASSPRQGRQPQHF. DNA of the CDR3: TGTGCCAGCAGCCCGAGACAGGGAAGACAGCCCCAGCATTTT. The chain combines TRBV7-2 with TRBJ1-5; 7 nucleotides align to TRBD1. V trimming: 5 bases; J trimming: 7 bases; junction bases outside the gene matches: 8. The germline CDR1 and CDR2 sequences are SGHTA and FQGNSA. This CDR3 spans 14 amino acids.

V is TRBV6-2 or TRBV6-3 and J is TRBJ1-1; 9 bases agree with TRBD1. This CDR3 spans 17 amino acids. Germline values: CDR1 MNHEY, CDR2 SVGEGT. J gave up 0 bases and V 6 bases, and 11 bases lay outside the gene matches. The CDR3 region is CASSLLRDRAMNTEAFF. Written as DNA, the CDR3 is TGTGCCAGCAGCCTCCTCCGGGACAGGGCTATGAACACTGAAGCTTTCTTT.

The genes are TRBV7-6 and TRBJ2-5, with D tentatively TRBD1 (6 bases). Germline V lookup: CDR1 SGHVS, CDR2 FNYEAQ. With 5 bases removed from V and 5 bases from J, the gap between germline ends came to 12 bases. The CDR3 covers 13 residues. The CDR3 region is CASSRGGGETQYF. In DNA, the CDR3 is TGTGCCAGCAGCCGAGGGGGTGGGGAGACCCAGTACTTC.

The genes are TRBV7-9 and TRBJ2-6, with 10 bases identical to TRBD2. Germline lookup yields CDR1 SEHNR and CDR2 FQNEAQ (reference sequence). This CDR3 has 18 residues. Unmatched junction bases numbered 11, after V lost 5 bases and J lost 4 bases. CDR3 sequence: CASSPLRTSGSGANVLTF. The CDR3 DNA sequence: TGTGCCAGCAGCCCATTGAGGACTAGCGGTTCCGGGGCCAACGTCCTGACTTTC.

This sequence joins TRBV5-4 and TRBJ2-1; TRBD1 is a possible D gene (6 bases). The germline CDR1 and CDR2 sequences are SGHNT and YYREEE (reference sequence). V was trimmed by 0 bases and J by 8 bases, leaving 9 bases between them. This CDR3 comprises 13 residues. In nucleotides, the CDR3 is TGTGCCAGCAGCTTGGGGGACACCGATGAGCAGTTCTTC. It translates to CASSLGDTDEQFF.

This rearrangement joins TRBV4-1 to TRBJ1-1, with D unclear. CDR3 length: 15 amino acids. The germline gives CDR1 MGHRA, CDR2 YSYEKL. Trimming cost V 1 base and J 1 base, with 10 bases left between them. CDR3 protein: CASSQVERANTEAFF. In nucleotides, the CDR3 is TGCGCCAGCAGCCAAGTTGAGAGGGCGAACACTGAAGCTTTCTTT.

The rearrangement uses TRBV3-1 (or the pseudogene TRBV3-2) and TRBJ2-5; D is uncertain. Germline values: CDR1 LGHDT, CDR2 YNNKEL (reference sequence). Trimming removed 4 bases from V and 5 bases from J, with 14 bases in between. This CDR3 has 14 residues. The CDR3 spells CASSRMLGEETQYF. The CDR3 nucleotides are TGTGCCAGCAGCCGGATGCTCGGAGAGGAGACCCAGTACTTC.

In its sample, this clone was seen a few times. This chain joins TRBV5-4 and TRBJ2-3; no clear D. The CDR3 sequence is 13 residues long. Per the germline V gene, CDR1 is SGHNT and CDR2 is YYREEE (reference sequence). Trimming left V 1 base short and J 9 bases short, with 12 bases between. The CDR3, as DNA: TGTGCCAGCAGCTTGCTCCCGCCGGAGACGCAGTATTTT. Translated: CASSLLPPETQYF.

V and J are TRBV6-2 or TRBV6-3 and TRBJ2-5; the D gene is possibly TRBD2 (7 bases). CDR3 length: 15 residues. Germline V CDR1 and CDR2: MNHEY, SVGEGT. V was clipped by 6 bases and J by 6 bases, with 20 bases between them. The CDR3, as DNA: TGTGCCAGCAGCCTAGGGGGGGGAGTATCGAAGACCCAGTACTTC. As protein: CASSLGGGVSKTQYF.

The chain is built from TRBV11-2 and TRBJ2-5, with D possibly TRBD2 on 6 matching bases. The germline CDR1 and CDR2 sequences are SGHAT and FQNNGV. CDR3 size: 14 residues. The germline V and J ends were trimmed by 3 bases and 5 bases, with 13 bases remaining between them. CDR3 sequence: CASSFLTSWETQYF. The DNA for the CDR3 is TGTGCCAGCAGCTTTTTGACTAGTTGGGAGACCCAGTACTTC.

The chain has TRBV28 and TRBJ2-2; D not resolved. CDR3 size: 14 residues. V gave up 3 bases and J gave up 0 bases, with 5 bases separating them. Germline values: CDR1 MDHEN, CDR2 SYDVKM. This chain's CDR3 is CASSFPPNTGELFF. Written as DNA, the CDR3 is TGTGCCAGCAGTTTTCCCCCGAACACCGGGGAGCTGTTTTTT. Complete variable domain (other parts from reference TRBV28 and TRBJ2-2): DVKVTQSSRYLVKRTGEKVFLECVQDMDHENMFWYRQDPGLGLRLIYFSYDVKMKEKGDIPEGYSVSREKKERFSLILESASTNQTSMYLCASSFPPNTGELFFGEGSRLTVL.

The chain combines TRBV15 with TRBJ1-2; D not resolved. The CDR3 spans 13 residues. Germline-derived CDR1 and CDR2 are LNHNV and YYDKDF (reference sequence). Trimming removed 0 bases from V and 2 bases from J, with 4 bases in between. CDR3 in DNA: TGTGCCACCAGCAGAGATACGAACTATGGCTACACCTTC. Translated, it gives CATSRDTNYGYTF.

The CDR3 spells CASSVASELHYEQYF. As DNA, the CDR3 is TGTGCCAGCAGCGTAGCTAGCGAGCTACACTACGAGCAGTACTTC. The chain joins TRBV5-4 to TRBJ2-7; D perhaps matches TRBD2 (6 bases). Germline CDR1 and CDR2: SGHNT and YYREEE (reference sequence). The CDR3 totals 15 residues. V lost 4 bases and J 3 bases, leaving 17 bases between the germline ends.

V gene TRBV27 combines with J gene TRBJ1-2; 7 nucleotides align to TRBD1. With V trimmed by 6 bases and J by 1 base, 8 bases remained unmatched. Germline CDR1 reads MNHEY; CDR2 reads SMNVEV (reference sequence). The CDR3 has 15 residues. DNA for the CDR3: TGTGCCAGCAGCAGTCACAGGGGCAATAACTATGGCTACACCTTC. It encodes CASSSHRGNNYGYTF.

The CDR3 region has the DNA TGTGCCAGCAGTGACATGGGCAGGGGAGGGAGTAGCAATCAGCCCCAGCATTTT. This encodes CASSDMGRGGSSNQPQHF. The chain couples TRBV6-1 to TRBJ1-5; D might be TRBD1 (6 bases). Germline V gene data show CDR1 as MNHNS and CDR2 as SASEGT. The CDR3 is 18 amino acids. Trimming took off 3 bases at V and 0 bases at J, with 18 bases between the two ends.

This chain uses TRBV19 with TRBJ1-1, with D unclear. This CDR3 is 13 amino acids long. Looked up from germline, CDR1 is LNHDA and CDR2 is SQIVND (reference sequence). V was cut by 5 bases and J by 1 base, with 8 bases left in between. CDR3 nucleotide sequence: TGTGCCAGTAGTTGGACGGAGAACACTGAAGCTTTCTTT. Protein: CASSWTENTEAFF. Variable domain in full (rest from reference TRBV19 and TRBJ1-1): DGGITQSPKYLFRKEGQNVTLSCEQNLNHDAMYWYRQDPGQGLRLIYYSQIVNDFQKGDIAEGYSVSREKKESFPLTVTSAQKNPTAFYLCASSWTENTEAFFGQGTRLTVV.

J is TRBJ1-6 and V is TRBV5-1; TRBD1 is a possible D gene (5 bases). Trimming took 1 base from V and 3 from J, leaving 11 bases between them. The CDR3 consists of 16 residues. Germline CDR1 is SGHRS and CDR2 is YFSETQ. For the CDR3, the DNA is TGCGCCAGCAGCTTGTACGGGGGTTACTATAATTCACCCCTCCACTTT. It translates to CASSLYGGYYNSPLHF.

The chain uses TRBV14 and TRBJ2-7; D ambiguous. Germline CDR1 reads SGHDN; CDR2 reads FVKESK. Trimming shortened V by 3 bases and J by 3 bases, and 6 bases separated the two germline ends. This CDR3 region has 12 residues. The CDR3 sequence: CASSHLNYEQYF. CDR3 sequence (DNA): TGTGCCAGCAGCCATCTGAACTACGAGCAGTACTTC.

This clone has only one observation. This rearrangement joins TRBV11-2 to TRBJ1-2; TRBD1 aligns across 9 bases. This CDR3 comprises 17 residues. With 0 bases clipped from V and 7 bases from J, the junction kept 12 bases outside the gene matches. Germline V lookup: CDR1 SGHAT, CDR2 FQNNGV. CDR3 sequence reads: CASSLDLGQGPLGGYTF. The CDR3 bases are TGTGCCAGCAGCTTAGATCTAGGACAGGGGCCCCTGGGTGGCTACACCTTC.

Here the CDR3 DNA reads TGCGCCAGCAGCTTGAGAGACAGCCCCTACGAGCAGTACTTC. It encodes CASSLRDSPYEQYF. This rearrangement joins TRBV5-1 to TRBJ2-7; tentative D call: TRBD1 (5 bases). Germline values: CDR1 SGHRS, CDR2 YFSETQ. Trimming took 1 base from V and 2 from J, leaving 10 bases between them. The CDR3 has 14 residues.

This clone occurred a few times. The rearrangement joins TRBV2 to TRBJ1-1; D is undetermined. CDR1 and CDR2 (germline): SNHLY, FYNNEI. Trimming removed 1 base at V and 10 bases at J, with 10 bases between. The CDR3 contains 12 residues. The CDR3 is CASSEGPSTAFF. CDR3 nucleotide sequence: TGTGCCAGCAGTGAAGGGCCTAGTACAGCTTTCTTT.

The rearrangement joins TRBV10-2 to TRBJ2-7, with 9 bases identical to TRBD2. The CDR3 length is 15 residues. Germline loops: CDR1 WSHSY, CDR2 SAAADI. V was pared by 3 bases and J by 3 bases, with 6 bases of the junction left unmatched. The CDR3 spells CASSERASGIYEQYF. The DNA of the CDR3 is TGCGCCAGCAGTGAAAGGGCTAGCGGGATCTACGAGCAGTACTTC.

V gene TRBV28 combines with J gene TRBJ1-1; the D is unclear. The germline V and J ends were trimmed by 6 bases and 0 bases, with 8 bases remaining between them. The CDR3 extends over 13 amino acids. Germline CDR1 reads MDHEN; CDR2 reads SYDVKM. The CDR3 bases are TGTGCCAGCAGACACTACATGAACACTGAAGCTTTCTTT. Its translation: CASRHYMNTEAFF.